The T cell receptor beta chain described here comes from a study of control samples from healthy donors and cancer patients. TCRdb's copy holds only in-frame clones and misses some; the assay was immunoSEQ multiplex PCR. The data show fewer than 90,000 clones, with roughly 90% seen just once and 1.9% held by the top ten. The germline V and J ends were trimmed by 6 bases and 8 bases, with 14 bases remaining between them. CDR1 is SGHTA, CDR2 FQGNSA, per germline. The CDR3 loop spans 13 amino acids. The genes are TRBV7-2 and TRBJ2-1, with unresolved D. What was sequenced was PBMCs. The source is a woman aged 60 to 75 with head and neck cancer. For the CDR3, the DNA is TGTGCCAGCAGGGCAGGCGGTACCGATGAGCAGTTCTTC. This translates into CASRAGGTDEQFF.